Shown below are 20 T cell receptor beta chains from a single sample sequenced in a study of blood T cell repertoires in COVID-19. The protocol was immunoSEQ multiplex PCR, while the TCRdb copy is restricted to in-frame clones and leaves out a portion. The table includes about 380,000 clones, 75% to 90% detected once. Specimen: peripheral blood. The source is a woman between 18 and 29 years old with acute or convalescent COVID-19.

The chain employs TRBV19 and TRBJ1-5; possible D gene TRBD1, 5 bases. There are 18 residues in the CDR3. V lost 5 bases to trimming and J lost 6 bases, with 26 bases between them. The V gene's germline CDR1 is LNHDA and CDR2 SQIVND (reference sequence). This CDR3 reads CASSVWMLLRQGSQPQHF. The DNA for the CDR3 is TGTGCCAGTAGTGTCTGGATGTTACTCCGGCAGGGTAGTCAGCCCCAGCATTTT.

The DNA of the CDR3 is TGTGCCAGCAGTGCTGACAGGGGGCGCCTTAGTCTAGATACGCAGTATTTT. Protein: CASSADRGRLSLDTQYF. This chain joins TRBV25-1 and TRBJ2-3; 10 bases agree with TRBD1. The CDR3 consists of 17 residues. V lost 4 bases and J lost 5; bases outside the gene matches: 12. Germline CDR1 MGHDK, CDR2 SYGVNS.

The chain's CDR3 is CASSSGTSGRNEQFF. As DNA, the CDR3 is TGTGCCAGCAGCTCCGGGACTAGCGGGAGGAATGAGCAGTTCTTC. This chain connects TRBV13 to TRBJ2-1; 15 nucleotides line up with TRBD2. The CDR3 has 15 residues. The ends lost 4 bases at V and 7 bases at J; junction bases unmatched: 2. Per germline, CDR1 PRHDT and CDR2 FYEKMQ (reference sequence). Drawing the rest from reference TRBV13 and TRBJ2-1, the complete variable domain is AAGVIQSPRHLIKEKRETATLKCYPIPRHDTVYWYQQGPGQDPQFLISFYEKMQSDKGSIPDRFSAQQFSDYHSELNMSSLELGDSALYFCASSSGTSGRNEQFFGPGTRLTVL.

The rearrangement joins TRBV10-1 to TRBJ2-7; TRBD2 matches 10 bases. Germline V CDR1 and CDR2: WNHNN, SYGVQD (reference sequence). V lost 2 bases, J lost 2 bases, and 3 bases stayed unmatched. This CDR3 spans 15 amino acids. CDR3 in DNA: TGCGCCAGCAGTGAGGGGCTAGCGGGGGCCTACGAGCAGTACTTC. Its translation: CASSEGLAGAYEQYF.

This clone was observed a few times. The chain has TRBV28 and TRBJ1-2; no clear D. The V gene lost 6 bases and the J gene lost 4 bases, with 9 bases spanning the gap. The CDR3 extends over 12 amino acids. The germline V gene has CDR1 MDHEN and CDR2 SYDVKM. In nucleotides, the CDR3 is TGTGCCAGCAGCTCCCCGTTCTATGGCTACACCTTC. Encoded protein: CASSSPFYGYTF.

The chain uses TRBV11-2 and TRBJ2-5, with 7 bases fitting TRBD1. The CDR3 contains 16 residues. The junction had 12 bases not matched to a gene; V was cut back by 3 bases and J by 5 bases. Germline CDR1 reads SGHAT; CDR2 reads FQNNGV. The CDR3: CASSFELRGGRETQYF. In nucleotides, the CDR3 is TGTGCCAGCAGCTTCGAGCTTCGAGGGGGCAGGGAGACCCAGTACTTC.

The gene calls are TRBV9 and TRBJ1-2; the match to TRBD1 covers 9 bases. Germline-derived CDR1 and CDR2 are SGDLS and YYNGEE. The CDR3 totals 15 residues. The ends lost 3 bases at V and 7 bases at J; junction bases unmatched: 10. For the CDR3, the DNA is TGTGCCAGCAGCGCAGGGACAGGGAGGGAGGTTGGCTACACCTTC. This gives the protein CASSAGTGREVGYTF.

The sample holds a few counts of this clone. The genes are TRBV5-6 and TRBJ2-1, with D maybe TRBD2 (6 bases). Trimming cost V 6 bases and J 5 bases, with 12 bases left between them. Germline loops: CDR1 SGHDT, CDR2 YYEEEE. The CDR3 covers 13 residues. The CDR3: CASTAGPNNEQFF. As DNA, the CDR3 is TGTGCCAGCACCGCGGGACCAAACAATGAGCAGTTCTTC.

The chain carries TRBV11-2 and TRBJ2-6, with D possibly TRBD1 on 8 matching bases. V was cut by 9 bases and J by 2 bases, with 17 bases left in between. The CDR3 spans 16 residues. CDR1 is SGHAT and CDR2 is FQNNGV in the germline V gene. CDR3 in DNA: TGTGCCAGTGGGAGGGACAGGATTACTGGGGCCAACGTCCTGACTTTC. Its protein product is CASGRDRITGANVLTF.

The chain couples TRBV2 to TRBJ1-5; 9 nucleotides match TRBD1. Per the germline V gene, CDR1 is SNHLY and CDR2 is FYNNEI. After removal of 6 bases from V and 5 bases from J, the junction contained 2 bases not matched to a gene. This CDR3 is 13 amino acids long. CDR3 protein: CASRRQGDQPQHF. The CDR3 nucleotides read TGTGCCAGCAGGAGACAGGGGGATCAGCCCCAGCATTTT.

This rearrangement joins TRBV30 to TRBJ1-6; D unresolved. Germline values: CDR1 GTSNPN, CDR2 SVGIG (reference sequence). V lost 3 bases, J lost 7 bases, and 13 bases lay in between. The CDR3 extends over 14 amino acids. The CDR3 nucleotides are TGTGCCTGGAGAAATAGGCCAGCGAATTCACCCCTCCACTTT. Encoded protein: CAWRNRPANSPLHF.

The chain combines TRBV9 with TRBJ2-1; the match to TRBD2 covers 8 bases. Per the germline V gene, CDR1 is SGDLS and CDR2 is YYNGEE. V lost 2 bases, J lost 4 bases, and 5 bases stayed unmatched. The CDR3 length is 15 residues. The CDR3 is CASSVGTRNYNEQFF. In nucleotides, the CDR3 is TGTGCCAGCAGCGTGGGGACTAGGAATTACAATGAGCAGTTCTTC.

The chain joins TRBV19 to TRBJ2-3; tentative D call: TRBD1 (6 bases). The V and J ends lost 6 bases and 11 bases respectively, with 27 bases between them. The CDR3 length is 16 residues. Looked up from germline, CDR1 is LNHDA and CDR2 is SQIVND (reference sequence). CDR3 DNA: TGTGCCAGTAGGCGACAGGTTAACTCCGTCGAGGGTAGGCAGTATTTT. It codes for CASRRQVNSVEGRQYF.

V is TRBV4-1 and J is TRBJ1-1; no clear D. The CDR3 is made up of 15 amino acids. Trimming cost V 4 bases and J 3 bases, with 15 bases left between them. Germline V gene lookup returns CDR1 MGHRA and CDR2 YSYEKL. CDR3 sequence (DNA): TGCGCCAGCAGCCCACTGAACCTCGGGGACACTGAAGCTTTCTTT. Its translation is CASSPLNLGDTEAFF.

This chain connects TRBV7-9 to TRBJ1-5; D is unclear. The CDR3 consists of 14 residues. CDR1 and CDR2 (germline): SEHNR, FQNEAQ (reference sequence). Trimming cost V 3 bases and J 4 bases, with 10 bases left between them. The CDR3: CASSFRDNNQPQHF. As DNA, the CDR3 is TGTGCCAGCAGCTTTAGAGACAATAATCAGCCCCAGCATTTT. Variable domain in full (rest from reference TRBV7-9 and TRBJ1-5): DTGVSQNPRHKITKRGQNVTFRCDPISEHNRLYWYRQTLGQGPEFLTYFQNEAQLEKSRLLSDRFSAERPKGSFSTLEIQRTEQGDSAMYLCASSFRDNNQPQHFGDGTRLSIL.

The V call is TRBV5-8, the J call TRBJ2-3; tentatively, D is TRBD2 (6 bases). The CDR3 is 16 residues long. CDR1 is SGHTS, CDR2 YDEGEE, per germline. V lost 4 bases and J 0 bases, leaving 15 bases between the germline ends. CDR3 amino acids: CASSPPLATSTDTQYF. The DNA of the CDR3 is TGTGCCAGCAGCCCCCCGCTAGCGACTAGCACAGATACGCAGTATTTT.

The chain is built from TRBV3-1 (or the pseudogene TRBV3-2) and TRBJ2-7; 8 bases map to TRBD1. Germline V gives CDR1 LGHDT, CDR2 YNNKEL (reference sequence). J lost 1 base, V lost 2 bases, and 4 bases had no gene match. The CDR3 loop spans 15 amino acids. CDR3 region: CASSQNRGASYEQYF. CDR3 DNA: TGTGCCAGCAGCCAAAACAGGGGGGCGTCCTACGAGCAGTACTTC.

This chain connects TRBV5-1 to TRBJ2-7, with a possible D match to TRBD1 (6 bases). Germline V CDR1 and CDR2: SGHRS, YFSETQ. V lost 2 bases and J lost 0, with 15 bases in between. CDR3 length: 16 residues. The CDR3 DNA sequence: TGCGCCAGCAGCTTAAGGGAGACAGGTCACTCCTACGAGCAGTACTTC. It is translated as CASSLRETGHSYEQYF.

V and J are TRBV5-1 and TRBJ2-3, with 14 positions matching TRBD2. This CDR3 comprises 18 residues. With 0 bases clipped from V and 3 bases from J, the junction kept 6 bases outside the gene matches. The germline V gene encodes CDR1 SGHRS and CDR2 YFSETQ. The CDR3 protein is CASSLEGTSGSITDTQYF. CDR3 nucleotides: TGCGCCAGCAGCTTGGAGGGGACTAGCGGGAGTATTACAGATACGCAGTATTTT. The entire variable domain, with the rest obtained from reference TRBV5-1 and TRBJ2-3, is as follows: KAGVTQTPRYLIKTRGQQVTLSCSPISGHRSVSWYQQTPGQGLQFLFEYFSETQRNKGNFPGRFSGRQFSNSRSEMNVSTLELGDSALYLCASSLEGTSGSITDTQYFGPGTRLTVL.

The chain is built from TRBV3-1 (or the pseudogene TRBV3-2) and TRBJ1-5, with D possibly being TRBD1 (6 bases). Looked up from germline, CDR1 is LGHDT and CDR2 is YNNKEL (reference sequence). V lost 4 bases and J 6 bases, leaving 13 bases between the germline ends. The CDR3 contains 14 residues. The CDR3 reads CASSLNQQGQPQHF. As DNA, the CDR3 is TGTGCCAGCAGCCTTAACCAACAGGGTCAGCCCCAGCATTTT.